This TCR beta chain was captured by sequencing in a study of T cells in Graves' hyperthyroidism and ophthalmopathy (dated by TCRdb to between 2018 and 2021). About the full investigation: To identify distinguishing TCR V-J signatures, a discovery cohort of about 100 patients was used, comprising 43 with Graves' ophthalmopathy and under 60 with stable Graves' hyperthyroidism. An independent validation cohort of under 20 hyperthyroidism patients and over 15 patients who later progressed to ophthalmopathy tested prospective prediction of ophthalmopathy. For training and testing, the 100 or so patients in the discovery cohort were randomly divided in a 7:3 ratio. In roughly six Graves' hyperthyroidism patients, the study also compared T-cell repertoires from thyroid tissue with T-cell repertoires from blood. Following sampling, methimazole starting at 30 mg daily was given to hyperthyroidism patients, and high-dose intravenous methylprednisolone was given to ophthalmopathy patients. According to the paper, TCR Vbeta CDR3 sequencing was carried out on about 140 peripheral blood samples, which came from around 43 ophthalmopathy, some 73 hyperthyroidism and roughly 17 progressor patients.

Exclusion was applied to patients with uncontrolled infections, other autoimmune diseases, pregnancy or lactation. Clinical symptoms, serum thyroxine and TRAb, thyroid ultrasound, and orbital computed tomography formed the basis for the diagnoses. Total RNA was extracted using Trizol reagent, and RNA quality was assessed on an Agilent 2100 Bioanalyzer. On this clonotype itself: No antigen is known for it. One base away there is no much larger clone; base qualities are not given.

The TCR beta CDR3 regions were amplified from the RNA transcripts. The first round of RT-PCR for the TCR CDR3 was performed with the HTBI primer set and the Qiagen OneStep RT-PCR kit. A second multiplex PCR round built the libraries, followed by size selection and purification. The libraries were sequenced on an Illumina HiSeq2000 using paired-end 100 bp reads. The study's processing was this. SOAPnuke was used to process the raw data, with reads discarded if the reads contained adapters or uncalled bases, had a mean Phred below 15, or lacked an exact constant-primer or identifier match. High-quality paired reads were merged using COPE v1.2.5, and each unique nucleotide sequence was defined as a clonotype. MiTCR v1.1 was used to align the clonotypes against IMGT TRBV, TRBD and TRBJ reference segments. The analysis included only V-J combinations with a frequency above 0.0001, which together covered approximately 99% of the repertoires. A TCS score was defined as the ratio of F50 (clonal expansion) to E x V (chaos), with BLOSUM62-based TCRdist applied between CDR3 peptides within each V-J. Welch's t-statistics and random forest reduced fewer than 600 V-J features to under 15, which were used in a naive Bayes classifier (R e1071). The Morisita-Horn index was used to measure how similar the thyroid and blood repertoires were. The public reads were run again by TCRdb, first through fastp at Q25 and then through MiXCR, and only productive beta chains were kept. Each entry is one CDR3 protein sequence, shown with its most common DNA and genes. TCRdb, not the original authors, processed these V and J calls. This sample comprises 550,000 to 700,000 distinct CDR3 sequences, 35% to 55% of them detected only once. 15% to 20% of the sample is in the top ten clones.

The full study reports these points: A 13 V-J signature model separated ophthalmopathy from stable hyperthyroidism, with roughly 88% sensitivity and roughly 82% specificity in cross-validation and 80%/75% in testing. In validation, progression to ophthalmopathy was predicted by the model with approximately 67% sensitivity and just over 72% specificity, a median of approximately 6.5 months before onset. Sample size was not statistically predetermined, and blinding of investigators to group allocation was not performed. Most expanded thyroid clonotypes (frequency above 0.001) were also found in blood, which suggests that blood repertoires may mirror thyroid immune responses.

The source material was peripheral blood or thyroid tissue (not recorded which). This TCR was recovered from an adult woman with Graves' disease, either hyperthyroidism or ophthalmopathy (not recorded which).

DNA sequence: TGCGCCAGCAGCTTGGTCGCGGGATCGGGCACAGATACGCAGTATTTT. This gives the protein CASSLVAGSGTDTQYF. Recombination connected TRBV5-1 to TRBJ2-3; TRBD2 is a weak D gene call, 6 bases matching. The CDR3 numbers 16 residues from cysteine through phenylalanine. Of all the DNA, just the CDR3 is kept, 48 bases in frame from base 1. The germline V gene encodes CDR1 SGHRS and CDR2 YFSETQ. Relative to germline, V is 0 bases shorter and J is 1 base shorter, with 12 bases between their ends.